The table lists the clone carrying this T cell receptor beta chain with a few counts. Its antigen is as yet unknown. This sample is drawn from a study of T-cell memory formation after mild COVID-19. Turning to the study itself: Across donors, TCR clusters were largely donor specific.

CDR1 and CDR2 from the germline V gene are KGHDR and SFDVKD. With V trimmed by 2 bases and J by 2 bases, 4 bases remained unmatched. This CDR3 has 15 residues. One entry per CDR3 protein, called by TCRdb with MiXCR from the 5' RACE reads. The sample has roughly 410,000 distinct CDR3 sequences, about 24% seen once. The study, taken as a whole, reports: Clones contracting day 15 to 85 were balanced CD4/CD8; later expanders leaned CD4+. Cross-reactive memory appears to have joined, as suggested by some responding clones showing up in pre-infection memory.

This sequence originates from an adult woman who had mild COVID-19 (a few samples of this study predate the infection). Cell type and time point are not known. Sequencing was carried out using PBMCs or a T cell subset sorted from them (not recorded which). V gene TRBV24-1 combines with J gene TRBJ1-2, with 7 bases identical to TRBD1. The CDR3 DNA sequence: TGTGCCACCAGTGATTCTGAGGGGGCGAACTATGGCTACACCTTC. Protein sequence: CATSDSEGANYGYTF.